This is a list of T cell receptor beta chains from one sample in a study of T cells in Graves' hyperthyroidism and ophthalmopathy. TCRdb analysed the multiplex PCR reads with MiXCR anew, one entry per CDR3 protein. The table has around 700,000 distinct CDR3 sequences, approximately 19% seen once. Material for sequencing was blood. The receptors come from a woman in her forties or fifties with Graves' hyperthyroidism that later progressed to Graves' ophthalmopathy. Each CDR3 is given with its conserved first and last residue. A D gene is named only where the DNA matches it firmly. Where a row states a size, it is once, few, many or the class of an expanded clone; other rows omit it.

D gene | J gene | clone size | CDR3 length | V gene | CDR3 DNA | CDR3 protein
TRBD1 | TRBJ1-2 | few | 14 | TRBV27 | TGTGCCAGCAGTATCCTCGGGACAGAAGATGGCTACACCTTC | CASSILGTEDGYTF
- | TRBJ2-2 | many | 15 | TRBV6-1 | TGTGCCAGCAGGAGGAGGGTTTCGGACACCGGGGAGCTGTTTTTT | CASRRRVSDTGELFF
TRBD1 | TRBJ2-1 | - | 18 | TRBV27 | TGTGCCAGCAAATTGGATGACAGGGGGCCCTACTCCTACAATGAGCAGTTCTTC | CASKLDDRGPYSYNEQFF
- | TRBJ1-2 | - | 14 | TRBV30 | TGTGCCTGGAGTGTATCCCCAGTGATCTATGGCTACACCTTC | CAWSVSPVIYGYTF
- | TRBJ2-3 | many | 15 | TRBV5-1 | TGCGCCAGCAGCTTGGTCGGTGGGGAATCAGATACGCAGTATTTT | CASSLVGGESDTQYF
- | TRBJ2-5 | few | 15 | TRBV5-1 | TGCGCCAGCAGCTTGGCCGGGGCAGGGCGAGAGACCCAGTACTTC | CASSLAGAGRETQYF
TRBD1 | TRBJ1-6 | - | 16 | TRBV11-2 | TGTGCCAGCAGTTATACCGGGACAGATTATAATTCACCCCTCCACTTT | CASSYTGTDYNSPLHF
- | TRBJ1-5 | many | 15 | TRBV12-3/TRBV12-4 | TGTGCCAGCAGAGTGACGGGAGGGAGCAATCAGCCCCAGCATTTT | CASRVTGGSNQPQHF
TRBD1 | TRBJ2-5 | - | 18 | TRBV6-1 | TGTGCCAGCAGGAGACGACAGGGGGCGAATCCGTACCAAGAGACCCAGTACTTC | CASRRRQGANPYQETQYF
TRBD1 | TRBJ1-2 | - | 13 | TRBV6-2/TRBV6-3 | TGTGCCAGTACAGGGGACAGGACCTATGGCTACACCTTC | CASTGDRTYGYTF
- | TRBJ2-7 | - | 15 | TRBV10-3 | TGTGCCATCAGTGAGGGAACAGGCGACTCCTACGAGCAGTACTTC | CAISEGTGDSYEQYF
- | TRBJ1-2 | few | 15 | TRBV7-9 | TGTGCCAGCAGCGGTTGGGCAGCCGGGCCGGGGGGCTACACCTTC | CASSGWAAGPGGYTF
TRBD2 | TRBJ2-3 | few | 15 | TRBV11-3 | TGTGCCAGCAGCCAGGGAGCCTCTAGCGGGAATACGCAGTATTTT | CASSQGASSGNTQYF
- | TRBJ2-5 | many | 13 | TRBV7-3 | TGTGCCAGCAGCTTCGCAGGGGAAGAGACCCAGTACTTC | CASSFAGEETQYF